These T cell receptor beta chains were read from a single sample in a study of vaccination effects on CD4 cells after COVID-19. Their antigen targets remain unknown. Libraries were prepared by immunoSEQ multiplex PCR; TCRdb keeps only in-frame clonotypes and omits some of them. The table includes 17,000 or so clones, approximately 82% detected once. The specimen comprised CD4+ T cells from PBMCs cultured with SARS-CoV-2 spike peptides, sampled after COVID-19 vaccination. All receptors come from a human donor who had a prior SARS-CoV-2 infection. Each CDR3 is given with its conserved first and last residue. A D gene is named only where the DNA matches it firmly.

length: 15
D: -
V: TRBV2
CDR3: CASSESRTFNTEAFF

length: 15
D: TRBD2
V: TRBV10-2
CDR3: CASTKATSGLNEQFF

length: 17
D: TRBD1
V: TRBV12-5
CDR3: CASGLTPGQGGTGELFF

length: 13
D: -
V: TRBV3-1/TRBV3-2
CDR3: CASSQDLGRGYTF

length: 14
D: -
V: TRBV10-3
CDR3: CAAQSLSLNTEAFF

length: 16
D: -
V: TRBV13
CDR3: CASSLGLGGRDSPLHF

length: 15
D: TRBD2
V: TRBV3-1/TRBV3-2
CDR3: CASSQVHLAGGEQYF

length: 15
D: TRBD1
V: TRBV15
CDR3: CATSRAKGGGTEAFF

length: 13
D: -
V: TRBV5-1
CDR3: CASSLASTREAFF

length: 17
D: -
V: TRBV5-3
CDR3: CARSLELARLGNQPQHF

length: 14
D: -
V: TRBV28
CDR3: CASSPPATNEKLFF

length: 13
D: -
V: TRBV29-1
CDR3: CSVWEGLYSEAFF

length: 23
D: -
V: TRBV6-2/TRBV6-3
CDR3: CASSPRGEHWTRKMRANTGELFF

length: 16
D: TRBD1
V: TRBV15
CDR3: CATSTGPRQGNSPLHF

length: 16
D: TRBD2
V: TRBV3-1/TRBV3-2
CDR3: CASSQYHAGGPYEQYF

length: 13
D: -
V: TRBV6-5
CDR3: CASRMTGIYGYTF

length: 14
D: TRBD2
V: TRBV2
CDR3: CASSGTSGSNEQYF

length: 14
D: -
V: TRBV10-3
CDR3: CAISDRGSKETQYF

length: 12
D: -
V: TRBV24-1
CDR3: CATEGNTGELFF

length: 15
D: -
V: TRBV4-3
CDR3: CASSQERAGANVLTF

length: 13
D: -
V: TRBV2
CDR3: CASTPTGLTEAFF

length: 17
D: TRBD1
V: TRBV10-3
CDR3: CAISESTRDRGPPEAFF

length: 15
D: TRBD1
V: TRBV5-1
CDR3: CASSAATGANTEAFF

length: 18
D: -
V: TRBV4-1
CDR3: CASSLLDGLSSYNSPLHF

length: 14
D: -
V: TRBV6-5
CDR3: CASTPGAGGYEQYF

length: 14
D: -
V: TRBV6-5
CDR3: CASSYPGGRNEQFF

length: 14
D: -
V: TRBV29-1
CDR3: CSAEVPQRSGVQYF

length: 14
D: TRBD1
V: TRBV2
CDR3: CASSDGTAYYEQYF

length: 13
D: TRBD1
V: TRBV2
CDR3: CARTGQGEETQYF

length: 15
D: TRBD2
V: TRBV6-2/TRBV6-3
CDR3: CASSRLAGGFDEQFF

length: 18
D: -
V: TRBV19
CDR3: CASTLIISRFSGANVLTF

length: 14
D: -
V: TRBV2
CDR3: CASSEMASNSPLHF

length: 16
D: -
V: TRBV7-6
CDR3: CASSLEPGARNTEAFF

length: 16
D: TRBD2
V: TRBV9
CDR3: CASSVSGLAADNEQFF

length: 16
D: TRBD1
V: TRBV7-2
CDR3: CASSIQQGATGNTIYF

length: 16
D: -
V: TRBV15
CDR3: CATSRDLRRGDSPLHF

length: 13
D: TRBD2
V: TRBV5-5
CDR3: CASHLADYNEQFF

length: 17
D: TRBD2
V: TRBV18
CDR3: CASSPPGLAGGTDTQYF

length: 14
D: -
V: TRBV7-2
CDR3: CASSLSLSERTIYF

length: 16
D: -
V: TRBV4-2
CDR3: CASSQVNYAAKNIQYF

length: 13
D: -
V: TRBV5-8
CDR3: CASSFQGLDGYTF

length: 20
D: -
V: TRBV21-1
CDR3: CASSKYPTPRTTSNTGELFF

length: 13
D: -
V: TRBV7-2
CDR3: CASSLFREYEQFF

length: 13
D: -
V: TRBV30
CDR3: CAWSVGTTDTQYF

length: 13
D: -
V: TRBV5-1
CDR3: CASSLGYSDTQYF

length: 15
D: TRBD1
V: TRBV5-1
CDR3: CASSLRTGGDYGYTF

length: 16
D: -
V: TRBV7-9
CDR3: CASSPLVRRGVYEQYF

length: 14
D: -
V: TRBV6-5
CDR3: CASSYGGSGYEQYF

length: 12
D: TRBD1
V: TRBV30
CDR3: CACNRGTYEQYF

length: 12
D: TRBD1
V: TRBV6-5
CDR3: CASSSTGGTQFF

length: 17
D: TRBD2
V: TRBV4-3
CDR3: CASSQDRWLAGNNEQFF

length: 13
D: TRBD1
V: TRBV29-1
CDR3: CSVGQADTGELFF

length: 17
D: -
V: TRBV13
CDR3: CASSLGRGRLKSDTQYF

length: 16
D: TRBD1
V: TRBV6-6
CDR3: CASSPHRQGGNQPQHF

length: 12
D: TRBD1
V: TRBV28
CDR3: CASTTGADEQFF

length: 15
D: -
V: TRBV29-1
CDR3: CSVYLWGWEVYEQYF

length: 16
D: -
V: TRBV29-1
CDR3: CSVEIEGQAQGVRQFF